The rows below give T cell receptor beta chains drawn from one sample of a study of CD8+CD57+ T cells in acquired aplastic anemia. TCRdb reprocessed the reads via MiXCR and lists one record per CDR3 protein. The profile shows 150,000 or so distinct CDR3 sequences, 47% of them singletons. The specimen sequenced was sorted CD4+, CD8+, or CD8+CD57+ T cells (not recorded which) from PBMCs. The receptors were gathered from a human donor with aplastic anemia. Both conserved end residues are part of each CDR3. A D gene is named only where the DNA matches it firmly. Clone size is not always given. Where it is, it says once, few, many or a class for expanded clones.

v_gene,d_gene,j_gene,abundance,CDR3aa,CDR3nt
TRBV3-1,TRBD1,TRBJ1-5,NA,CASSPGQSNQPQHF,TGTGCCAGCAGTCCGGGACAGAGCAATCAGCCCCAGCATTTT
TRBV19,TRBD1,TRBJ2-7,once,CASTPGQGLSYEQYF,TGTGCCAGTACCCCCGGACAGGGCCTTAGCTACGAGCAGTACTTC
TRBV5-1,NA,TRBJ2-5,many,CASSLLGDQETQYF,TGCGCCAGCAGCTTGTTGGGTGACCAAGAGACCCAGTACTTC
TRBV19,NA,TRBJ1-5,many,CASNPTERQPQHF,TGTGCCAGTAACCCGACAGAAAGACAGCCCCAGCATTTT
TRBV30,NA,TRBJ1-1,NA,CAWRVQGANTEAFF,TGTGCCTGGAGGGTACAAGGTGCGAACACTGAAGCTTTCTTT
TRBV6-5,NA,TRBJ1-3,NA,CASSSPDSSGNTIYF,TGTGCCAGCAGTTCCCCGGACAGCTCTGGAAACACCATATATTTT
TRBV10-3,NA,TRBJ2-7,many,CACVPDSSYEQYF,TGTGCCTGCGTGCCGGACTCCTCCTACGAGCAGTACTTC
TRBV14,NA,TRBJ2-3,NA,CASSQVETGTDTQYF,TGTGCCAGCAGCCAAGTCGAGACAGGCACAGATACGCAGTATTTT
TRBV10-3,NA,TRBJ2-2,few,CAISEVTGELFF,TGTGCCATCAGTGAGGTCACCGGGGAGCTGTTTTTT
TRBV5-4,NA,TRBJ2-3,once,CASSVISGANTGEEDTQYF,TGTGCCAGCAGCGTGATTAGCGGAGCGAACACCGGGGAGGAAGATACGCAGTATTTT
TRBV7-2,TRBD2,TRBJ2-2,many,CASSSPSGMTGELFF,TGTGCCAGCAGCTCACCTAGCGGTATGACCGGGGAGCTGTTTTTT
TRBV19,TRBD1,TRBJ2-7,NA,CASIQQGDYEQYF,TGTGCCAGTATACAACAGGGGGACTACGAGCAGTACTTC
TRBV19,NA,TRBJ1-3,NA,CASAKLNSGNTIYF,TGTGCCAGTGCTAAACTGAACTCTGGAAACACCATATATTTT
TRBV20-1,TRBD2,TRBJ2-7,few,CSASGGTSGIYEQYF,TGCAGTGCTTCAGGGGGGACTAGCGGGATCTACGAGCAGTACTTC
TRBV10-1,NA,TRBJ1-1,few,CASSESLTNTEAFF,TGCGCCAGCAGTGAGTCGTTGACAAACACTGAAGCTTTCTTT
TRBV6-4,TRBD1,TRBJ1-6,NA,CASPRDRCDSPLHF,TGTGCCAGCCCTAGGGACAGGTGTGATTCACCCCTCCACTTT
TRBV2,TRBD2,TRBJ2-1,many,CASSEQGLENNEQFF,TGTGCCAGCAGTGAACAGGGACTAGAAAACAATGAGCAGTTCTTC
TRBV20-1,TRBD1,TRBJ2-7,once,CSARDRDRSNDEQYF,TGCAGTGCTAGAGACCGGGACAGATCGAACGACGAGCAGTACTTC
TRBV7-1,TRBD1,TRBJ2-3,NA,CASSSRGQGAVGTDTQYF,TGTGCCAGCAGCTCACGCGGACAGGGGGCAGTCGGCACAGATACGCAGTATTTT
TRBV20-1,TRBD1,TRBJ2-3,NA,CSARDLQGTDTQYF,TGCAGTGCTAGAGATCTACAGGGGACAGATACGCAGTATTTT
TRBV10-3,NA,TRBJ2-2,few,CAIPSADTGELFF,TGTGCCATCCCCTCCGCGGACACCGGGGAGCTGTTTTTT